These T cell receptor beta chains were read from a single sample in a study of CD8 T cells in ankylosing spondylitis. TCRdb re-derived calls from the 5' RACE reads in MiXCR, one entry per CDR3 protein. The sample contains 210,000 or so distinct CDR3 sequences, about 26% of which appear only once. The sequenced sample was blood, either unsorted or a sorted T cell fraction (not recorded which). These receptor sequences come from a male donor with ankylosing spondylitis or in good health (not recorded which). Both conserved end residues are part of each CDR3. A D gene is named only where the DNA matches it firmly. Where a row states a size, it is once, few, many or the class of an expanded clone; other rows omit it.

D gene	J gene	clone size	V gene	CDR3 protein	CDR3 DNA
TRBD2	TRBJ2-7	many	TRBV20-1	CSARDRVLAGNEQYF	TGCAGTGCTAGAGATCGGGTGTTAGCGGGTAACGAGCAGTACTTC
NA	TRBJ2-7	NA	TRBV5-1	CASTSGLPYEQYF	NA
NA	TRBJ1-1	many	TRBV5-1	CASSFGGLNTEAFF	TGCGCCAGCAGCTTTGGGGGCCTGAACACTGAAGCTTTCTTT
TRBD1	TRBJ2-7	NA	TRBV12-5	CASGPGTGAHEQYF	TGTGCTAGTGGACCCGGGACAGGGGCTCACGAGCAGTACTTC
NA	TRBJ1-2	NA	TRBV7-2	CASSLAWDYGYTF	TGTGCCAGCAGCCTAGCGTGGGACTATGGCTACACCTTC
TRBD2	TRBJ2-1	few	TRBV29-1	CSVEEGGTSGQF	TGCAGCGTTGAAGAGGGTGGGACTAGCGGCCAGTTC
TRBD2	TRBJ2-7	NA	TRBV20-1	CSARGGGSGSTYEQYF	TGCAGTGCTAGAGGCGGGGGTAGCGGGAGTACCTACGAGCAGTACTTC
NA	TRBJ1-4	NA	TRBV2	CASSEGQPGWEKLFF	TGTGCCAGCAGTGAAGGCCAGCCGGGTTGGGAAAAACTGTTTTTT
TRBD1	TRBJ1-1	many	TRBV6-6	CASSFTGGTEAFF	TGTGCCAGCAGCTTCACAGGGGGAACTGAAGCTTTCTTT
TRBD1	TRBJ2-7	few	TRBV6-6	CASRSGGTSEQYF	TGTGCCAGCAGATCAGGGGGTACGTCTGAGCAGTACTTC
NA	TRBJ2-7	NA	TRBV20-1	CSARKPRDIAYEQYF	TGCAGTGCTAGAAAGCCACGGGACATCGCCTACGAGCAGTACTTC
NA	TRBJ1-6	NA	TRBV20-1	CSGRTESNSPLHF	TGCAGTGGAAGGACGGAAAGTAATTCACCCCTCCACTTT
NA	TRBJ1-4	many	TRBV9	CASSEVGRPGEEKLFF	TGTGCCAGCAGCGAGGTGGGCCGGCCAGGGGAAGAAAAACTGTTTTTT
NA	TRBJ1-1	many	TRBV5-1	CASSLGGQTPNTEAFF	TGCGCCAGCAGCTTGGGAGGACAGACACCGAACACTGAAGCTTTCTTT
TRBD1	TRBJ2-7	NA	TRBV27	CASSPRDRATIPYEQYF	TGTGCCAGCAGTCCGAGGGACAGGGCCACTATACCCTACGAGCAGTACTTC
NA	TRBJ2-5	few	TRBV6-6	CASRTVQETQYF	TGTGCCAGCAGGACAGTCCAAGAGACCCAGTACTTC
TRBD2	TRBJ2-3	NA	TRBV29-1	CSVEEREEATDTQYF	TGCAGCGTTGAAGAGCGGGAGGAGGCCACAGATACGCAGTATTTT
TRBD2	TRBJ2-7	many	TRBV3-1	CASSQVLLAGDEQYF	TGTGCCAGCAGCCAAGTCCTACTAGCGGGAGACGAGCAGTACTTC
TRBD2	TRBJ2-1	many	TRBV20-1	CRPRLAGASEQFF	TGCAGGCCTCGACTAGCGGGAGCGAGTGAGCAGTTCTTC
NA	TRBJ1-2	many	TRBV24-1	CATSDLRAGYTF	TGTGCCACCAGTGATCTCAGGGCTGGCTACACCTTC
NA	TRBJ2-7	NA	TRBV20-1	CSARVSGSSYEQYF	TGCAGTGCTAGAGTATCGGGATCCTCCTACGAGCAGTACTTC
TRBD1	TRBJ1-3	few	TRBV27	CASSLASRQGRVGCSGNTIYF	TGTGCCAGCAGTTTAGCCTCTAGACAGGGACGCGTGGGCTGCTCTGGAAACACCATATATTTT
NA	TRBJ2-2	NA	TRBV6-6	CASKPEGGELFF	TGTGCCAGCAAACCAGAGGGCGGGGAGCTGTTTTTT
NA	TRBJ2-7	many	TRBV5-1	CASSLGQGGSEQYF	TGCGCCAGCAGCTTGGGGCAGGGCGGAAGCGAGCAGTACTTC
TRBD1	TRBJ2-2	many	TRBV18	CASSPPGQGTTGELFF	TGTGCCAGCTCACCACCGGGACAGGGGACGACCGGGGAGCTGTTTTTT
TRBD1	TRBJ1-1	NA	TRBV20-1	CSAPRTGLGTEAFF	TGCAGTGCTCCTCGGACAGGGCTTGGCACTGAAGCTTTCTTT
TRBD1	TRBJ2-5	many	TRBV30	CAWTQGETQYF	TGTGCCTGGACACAGGGGGAGACCCAGTACTTC
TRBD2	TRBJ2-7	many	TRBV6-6	CASRRLAGEQYF	TGTGCCAGCAGGAGACTAGCGGGAGAGCAGTACTTC
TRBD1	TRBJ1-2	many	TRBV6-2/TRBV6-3	CASSYVGQGAVYGYTF	TGTGCCAGCAGTTACGTGGGACAGGGGGCCGTCTATGGCTACACCTTC
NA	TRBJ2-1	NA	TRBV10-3	CAISESKPGTFNEQFF	TGTGCCATCAGTGAGTCGAAACCTGGAACTTTCAATGAGCAGTTCTTC
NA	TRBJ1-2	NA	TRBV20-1	CSASKPGYGYTF	TGCAGTGCCAGTAAGCCAGGATATGGCTACACCTTC
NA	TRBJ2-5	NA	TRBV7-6	CASSPGLPMGETQYF	TGTGCCAGCAGCCCGGGACTCCCCATGGGAGAGACCCAGTACTTC
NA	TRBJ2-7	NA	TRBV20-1	CSAPLDGSYEQYF	TGCAGTGCTCCCCTCGACGGGTCCTACGAGCAGTACTTC
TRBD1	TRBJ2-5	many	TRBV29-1	CSVLDFDRGLETQYF	TGCAGCGTCTTAGATTTCGACAGGGGGCTTGAGACCCAGTACTTC
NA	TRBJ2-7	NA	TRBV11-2	CASSLGPDRYEQYF	TGTGCCAGCAGCTTAGGGCCGGACAGATACGAGCAGTACTTC
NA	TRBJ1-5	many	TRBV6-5	CASSSWEGNQPQHF	TGTGCCAGCAGTTCGTGGGAGGGCAATCAGCCCCAGCATTTT
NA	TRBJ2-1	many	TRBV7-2	CASSPDGGYNEQFF	TGTGCCAGCAGCCCCGACGGGGGCTACAATGAGCAGTTCTTC
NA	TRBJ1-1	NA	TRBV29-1	CSVEVWRAEAFF	TGCAGCGTTGAAGTGTGGAGAGCTGAAGCTTTCTTT
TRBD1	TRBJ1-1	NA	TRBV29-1	CSAGQVNTEAFF	TGCAGCGCTGGACAGGTGAACACTGAAGCTTTCTTT
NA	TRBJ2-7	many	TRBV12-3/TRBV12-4	CASSRQADYEQYF	TGTGCCAGCAGTCGACAGGCGGATTACGAGCAGTACTTC
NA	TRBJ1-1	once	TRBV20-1	CSAKRTLNTEAFF	TGCAGTGCTAAGAGGACACTGAACACTGAAGCTTTCTTT
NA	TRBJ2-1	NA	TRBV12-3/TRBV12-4	CASSHTSSESSYNEQFF	TGTGCCAGCAGCCACACTTCTAGCGAAAGCTCCTACAATGAGCAGTTCTTC
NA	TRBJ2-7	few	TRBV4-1	CASSQGDGPYEQYF	TGCGCCAGCAGCCAAGGGGACGGTCCCTACGAGCAGTACTTC
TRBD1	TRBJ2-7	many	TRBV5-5	CASSLDRGTDEQYF	TGTGCCAGCAGCTTGGACAGGGGCACCGACGAGCAGTACTTC
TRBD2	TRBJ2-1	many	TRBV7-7	CASSPGLAENNEQFF	TGTGCTAGCAGCCCCGGACTAGCGGAGAACAATGAGCAGTTCTTC
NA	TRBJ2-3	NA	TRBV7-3	CASSLGLHTDTQYF	TGTGCCAGCAGCTTAGGACTACACACAGATACGCAGTATTTT
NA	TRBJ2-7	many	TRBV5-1	CASSRTSREYEQYF	TGCGCCAGCAGCCGTACTAGCCGCGAATACGAGCAGTACTTC
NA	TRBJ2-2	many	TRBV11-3	CASSPDGANTGELFF	TGTGCCAGCAGCCCTGACGGCGCGAACACCGGGGAGCTGTTTTTT
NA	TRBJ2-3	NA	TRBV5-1	CASSLAADNTQYF	TGCGCCAGCAGCTTGGCCGCCGACAATACGCAGTATTTT
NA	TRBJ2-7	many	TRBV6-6	CASSNRDLYEQYF	TGTGCCAGCAGTAACCGGGACCTCTACGAGCAGTACTTC
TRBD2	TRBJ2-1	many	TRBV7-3	CASSLKSSGLRAYNEQFF	TGTGCCAGCAGCTTAAAGTCTAGCGGGCTTAGGGCCTACAATGAGCAGTTCTTC
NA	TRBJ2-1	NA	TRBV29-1	CSSQRVSSYNEQFF	TGCAGCTCCCAGCGGGTTAGCTCCTACAATGAGCAGTTCTTC
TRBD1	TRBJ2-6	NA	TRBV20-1	CSATGQGRMSGANVLTF	TGCAGTGCTACCGGACAGGGAAGAATGTCTGGGGCCAACGTCCTGACTTTC
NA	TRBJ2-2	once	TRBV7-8	CASSLALSFTGELFF	TGTGCCAGCAGCTTAGCGCTTAGCTTCACCGGGGAGCTGTTTTTT
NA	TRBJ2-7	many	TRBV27	CASSLKSAYEQYF	TGTGCCAGCAGTTTAAAGAGTGCCTACGAGCAGTACTTC
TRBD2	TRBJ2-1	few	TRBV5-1	CASSLGAGGIREQFF	TGCGCCAGCAGCTTGGGAGCGGGAGGGATCCGTGAGCAGTTCTTC
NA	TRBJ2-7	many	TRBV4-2	CASSRDGTEGSYEQYF	TGTGCCAGCAGCCGTGACGGGACGGAGGGCTCCTACGAGCAGTACTTC
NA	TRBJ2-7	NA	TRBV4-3	CASSQVLAYEQYF	TGCGCCAGCAGCCAAGTATTAGCCTACGAGCAGTACTTC
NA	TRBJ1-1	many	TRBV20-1	CSASGGGTEAFF	TGCAGTGCTAGTGGGGGGGGTACTGAAGCTTTCTTT